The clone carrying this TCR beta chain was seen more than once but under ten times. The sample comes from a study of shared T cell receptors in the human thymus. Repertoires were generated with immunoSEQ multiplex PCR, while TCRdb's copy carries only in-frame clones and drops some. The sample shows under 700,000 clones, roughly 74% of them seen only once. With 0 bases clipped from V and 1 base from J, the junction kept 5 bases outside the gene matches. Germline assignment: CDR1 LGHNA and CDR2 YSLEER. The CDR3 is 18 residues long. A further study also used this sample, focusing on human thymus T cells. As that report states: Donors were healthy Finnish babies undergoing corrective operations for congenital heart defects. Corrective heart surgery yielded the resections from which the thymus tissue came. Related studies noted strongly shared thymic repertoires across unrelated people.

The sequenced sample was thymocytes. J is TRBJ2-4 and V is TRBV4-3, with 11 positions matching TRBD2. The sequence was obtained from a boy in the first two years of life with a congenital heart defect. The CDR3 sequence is CASSQDSPSGRAKNIQYF. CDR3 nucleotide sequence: TGCGCCAGCAGCCAAGATTCGCCTAGCGGGAGGGCCAAAAACATTCAGTACTTC.